The rows below give T cell receptor beta chains drawn from one sample of a study of T cells in Graves' hyperthyroidism and ophthalmopathy. TCRdb itself ran the multiplex PCR reads through MiXCR, one entry per CDR3 protein. The repertoire holds a few hundred thousand distinct CDR3 sequences, with about a sixth as singletons. Sequencing was performed on blood. The receptors come from a woman aged 30 to 39 with Graves' hyperthyroidism. Both conserved end residues are part of each CDR3. The D gene is left open where the match is weak. Some rows have no size entry. The others give once, few or many, or a class for an expanded clone.

J: TRBJ1-1; D: -; size: many; V: TRBV20-1; DNA: TGCAGTGCTAGAGAGAAACGGGGGACTGAAGCTTTCTTT; CDR3: CSAREKRGTEAFF
J: TRBJ2-1; D: -; size: -; V: TRBV19; DNA: TGTGCCAGTAGCCGAGTTTTCAATGAGCAGTTCTTC; CDR3: CASSRVFNEQFF
J: TRBJ2-7; D: -; size: few; V: TRBV20-1; DNA: TGCAGTGCCGCCGGGGCTAGCCTCTACGAGCAGTACTTC; CDR3: CSAAGASLYEQYF
J: TRBJ2-6; D: -; size: many; V: TRBV7-2; DNA: TGTGCCAGCAGCTCCGAGGGTACTTCCGGGGCCAACGTCCTGACTTTC; CDR3: CASSSEGTSGANVLTF
J: TRBJ2-7; D: TRBD2; size: -; V: TRBV19; DNA: TGTGCCAGTAGTATCTCCGGGACTAGCGGGAACGGGCAGTACTTC; CDR3: CASSISGTSGNGQYF
J: TRBJ2-3; D: -; size: -; V: TRBV6-2/TRBV6-3; DNA: TGTGCCAGCACCCTCTCCGAACGCACAGATACGCAGTATTTT; CDR3: CASTLSERTDTQYF
J: TRBJ2-3; D: -; size: few; V: TRBV20-1; DNA: TGCAGTGCTAGAGTGTTAGTGACAGATACGCAGTATTTT; CDR3: CSARVLVTDTQYF
J: TRBJ1-2; D: -; size: -; V: TRBV20-1; DNA: TGCAGTGCTTTAGGACCCGGGGCGAATTTGGCCTATGGCTACACCTTC; CDR3: CSALGPGANLAYGYTF
J: TRBJ1-2; D: -; size: many; V: TRBV29-1; DNA: TGCAGCGTTGAAGCACGATCAACCCGGGACACGCTCCTTAACTATGGCTACACCTTC; CDR3: CSVEARSTRDTLLNYGYTF
J: TRBJ2-1; D: TRBD1; size: few; V: TRBV10-3; DNA: TGTGCCATCAGGACCGACAGGGCTCCCTACAATGAGCAGTTCTTC; CDR3: CAIRTDRAPYNEQFF
J: TRBJ2-3; D: TRBD1; size: -; V: TRBV11-2; DNA: TGTGCCAGCAGCTGGGGACAGGGGGGCTTCACAGATACGCAGTATTTT; CDR3: CASSWGQGGFTDTQYF
J: TRBJ2-1; D: -; size: many; V: TRBV20-1; DNA: TGCAGTGCTTCAGGGGGGGCTGAGCAGTTCTTC; CDR3: CSASGGAEQFF
J: TRBJ2-3; D: TRBD1; size: few; V: TRBV27; DNA: TGTGCCAGCAGAAACAGGGGGCGGATGGGCACAGATACGCAGTATTTT; CDR3: CASRNRGRMGTDTQYF
J: TRBJ2-7; D: -; size: -; V: TRBV5-4; DNA: TGTGCCAGCAGCTTGGCAGGGCCCGGTTCCTACGAGCAGTACTTC; CDR3: CASSLAGPGSYEQYF
J: TRBJ1-1; D: -; size: many; V: TRBV30; DNA: TGTGCCTGGAGCCGACAGAACACTGAAGCTTTCTTT; CDR3: CAWSRQNTEAFF
J: TRBJ2-1; D: TRBD2; size: many; V: TRBV6-1; DNA: TGTGCCAGCAGCCGCGGGGGATCAGCGGGGGGGTGGTACAATGAGCAGTTCTTC; CDR3: CASSRGGSAGGWYNEQFF
J: TRBJ2-1; D: TRBD2; size: many; V: TRBV10-3; DNA: TGTGCCATCAGTGGGACTAGCGGGAGGAGCAATGAGCAGTTCTTC; CDR3: CAISGTSGRSNEQFF
J: TRBJ2-1; D: TRBD2; size: few; V: TRBV24-1; DNA: TGTGCCACCAGTGATTTGAGCGGGACGGTCCGTGAGCAGTTCTTC; CDR3: CATSDLSGTVREQFF
J: TRBJ2-2; D: -; size: few; V: TRBV28; DNA: TGTGCCAGCAGAACCCCGGAAGAATTGGGGGAGCTGTTTTTT; CDR3: CASRTPEELGELFF
J: TRBJ1-4; D: -; size: -; V: TRBV7-9; DNA: TGTGCCAGCAGCTTAGAGGACAGCCTGTTTTTT; CDR3: CASSLEDSLFF
J: TRBJ2-1; D: TRBD2; size: many; V: TRBV6-6; DNA: TGTGCCAGCAGTTACTTATTAGCGGGAAACTACAATGAGCAGTTCTTC; CDR3: CASSYLLAGNYNEQFF
J: TRBJ1-5; D: TRBD1; size: many; V: TRBV28; DNA: TGTGCCAGCAGTCGACGGGAGGGACAGGGGTACGGTCAGCCCCAGCATTTT; CDR3: CASSRREGQGYGQPQHF
J: TRBJ2-1; D: -; size: many; V: TRBV27; DNA: TGTGCCAGCAGTTGGCTCCGAGCGCCCCACTCCAAAATCGAGCAGTTCTTC; CDR3: CASSWLRAPHSKIEQFF
J: TRBJ2-7; D: -; size: -; V: TRBV5-1; DNA: TGCGCCAGCAGCCGTGATGGGCCGGATTCTACCTACGAGCAGTACTTC; CDR3: CASSRDGPDSTYEQYF
J: TRBJ2-1; D: -; size: many; V: TRBV28; DNA: TGTGCCAGCAGCTGGGGGCGGGGGTCTTACAATGAGCAGTTCTTC; CDR3: CASSWGRGSYNEQFF
J: TRBJ1-5; D: TRBD1; size: few; V: TRBV4-1; DNA: TGCGCCAGCAGCCAAGAGTCAGGGGGTGGCCAGCCCCAGCATTTT; CDR3: CASSQESGGGQPQHF
J: TRBJ2-1; D: TRBD2; size: -; V: TRBV16; DNA: TGTGCCAGCAGCCAATCAGGTCTAGCGGGTCCCAACAATGAGCAGTTCTTC; CDR3: CASSQSGLAGPNNEQFF
J: TRBJ1-1; D: TRBD1; size: many; V: TRBV13; DNA: TGTGCCAGCAGCTCAAGCCGACAGGGGGCGAAGAACACTGAAGCTTTCTTT; CDR3: CASSSSRQGAKNTEAFF
J: TRBJ2-3; D: -; size: many; V: TRBV18; DNA: TGTGCCAGCTCACCACCCAACACAGATACGCAGTATTTT; CDR3: CASSPPNTDTQYF
J: TRBJ1-1; D: -; size: -; V: TRBV5-1; DNA: TGCGCCAGCGGCGAAACGAGGATGAACACTGAAGCTTTCTTT; CDR3: CASGETRMNTEAFF
J: TRBJ2-1; D: -; size: many; V: TRBV7-2; DNA: TGTGCCAGCAGCTTAACCCTTATGCATAGCGGTGAGCAGTTCTTC; CDR3: CASSLTLMHSGEQFF
J: TRBJ2-1; D: -; size: many; V: TRBV20-1; DNA: TGCAGTGCTAGAGATCGGATAGATTTTGGGGACGGCAATGAGCAGTTCTTC; CDR3: CSARDRIDFGDGNEQFF
J: TRBJ1-5; D: TRBD1; size: few; V: TRBV19; DNA: TGTGCCAGTAGTAAACCACAGGGGTCCGGTAATCAGCCCCAGCATTTT; CDR3: CASSKPQGSGNQPQHF
J: TRBJ2-1; D: TRBD2; size: -; V: TRBV19; DNA: TGTGCCAGTAGTAGGAGACTAGCGGGACAGGAGCAGTTCTTC; CDR3: CASSRRLAGQEQFF
J: TRBJ2-3; D: -; size: many; V: TRBV7-9; DNA: TGTGCCAGCACCGGAGGGGCCACAGATACGCAGTATTTT; CDR3: CASTGGATDTQYF
J: TRBJ1-1; D: TRBD1; size: many; V: TRBV3-1; DNA: TGTGCCAGCAGCCAAGTAGGACAGGGGGCAGGGAACACTGAAGCTTTCTTT; CDR3: CASSQVGQGAGNTEAFF
J: TRBJ2-2; D: TRBD2; size: -; V: TRBV4-2; DNA: TGTGCCAGCAGCCAAGATACAGCGGGGGGTATCACCGGGGAGCTGTTTTTT; CDR3: CASSQDTAGGITGELFF
J: TRBJ1-2; D: -; size: few; V: TRBV20-1; DNA: TGCAGTGCTAGAGCTGACACAAACTATGGCTACACCTTC; CDR3: CSARADTNYGYTF
J: TRBJ2-1; D: -; size: -; V: TRBV20-1; DNA: TGCAGTGCTAGCCTTAGCGAAAACGACTACAATGAGCAGTTCTTC; CDR3: CSASLSENDYNEQFF
J: TRBJ1-1; D: TRBD1; size: many; V: TRBV3-1; DNA: TGTGCCAGCAGCCAAGCCCGGACAGGGCCGAACACTGAAGCTTTCTTT; CDR3: CASSQARTGPNTEAFF
J: TRBJ1-3; D: -; size: -; V: TRBV6-2/TRBV6-3; DNA: TGTGCCAGCAGACGGGACGAGAGGCTCACCATATATTTT; CDR3: CASRRDERLTIYF
J: TRBJ1-1; D: -; size: many; V: TRBV12-3/TRBV12-4; DNA: TGTGCCAGCAGGGGCCTGAGTGAGCTCGGGAACACTGAAGCTTTCTTT; CDR3: CASRGLSELGNTEAFF